Below, 11 T cell receptor beta chains from the same sample are listed, as sequenced in a study of blood T cell repertoires in COVID-19 (dated by TCRdb to the early 2020s). Library preparation employed the immunoSEQ multiplex PCR assay. TCRdb stores this immuneACCESS table with in-frame sequences only. Part of the clones is absent; in the studies checked, under half of the shortfall reflects unresolved V genes, and no reason is known for the rest. This sample holds approximately 290,000 clones; around 91% were observed only once. The leading ten clones occupy roughly an eighth of the sample. The sequencing sample was made of peripheral blood. These receptors all stem from a woman aged 60 to 75 with acute or convalescent COVID-19.

The chain carries TRBV4-3 and TRBJ1-5; D unresolved. Trimming cost V 0 bases and J 5 bases, with 14 bases left between them. The CDR3 spans 16 residues. The V gene's germline CDR1 is LGHNA and CDR2 YSLEER. Written as DNA, the CDR3 is TGCGCCAGCAGCCAAGAAATATTGAGGAGCGATCAGCCCCAGCATTTT. This sequence encodes CASSQEILRSDQPQHF.

V is TRBV5-1 and J is TRBJ2-3, with TRBD2 as a possible D gene (6 bases). Trimming shortened V by 4 bases and J by 0 bases, and 12 bases separated the two germline ends. This CDR3 is 15 amino acids long. The V gene's germline CDR1 is SGHRS and CDR2 YFSETQ. The CDR3 protein is CASSLRGISTDTQYF. The CDR3 DNA reads as TGCGCCAGCAGCCTACGGGGGATTAGCACAGATACGCAGTATTTT.

In this sample, this clone turned up once. The chain links TRBV7-2 to TRBJ1-6, with TRBD1 as a possible D gene (5 bases). Trimming removed 2 bases from V and 8 bases from J, with 7 bases in between. CDR3 length: 13 amino acids. Germline V gives CDR1 SGHTA, CDR2 FQGNSA. CDR3 loop: CASSLPRDSPLHF. DNA for the CDR3: TGTGCCAGCAGCTTACCCAGGGATTCACCCCTCCACTTT.

The chain carries TRBV7-9 and TRBJ1-2; the match to TRBD1 covers 10 bases. CDR3 length equals 15 residues. V was pared by 4 bases and J by 4 bases, with 6 bases of the junction left unmatched. Germline loops: CDR1 SEHNR, CDR2 FQNEAQ (reference sequence). This CDR3 is CASSSWDRGSYGYTF. Here the CDR3 DNA reads TGTGCCAGCAGCTCGTGGGACAGGGGAAGCTATGGCTACACCTTC.

The rearrangement joins TRBV11-2 to TRBJ2-5, with no clear D. From germline, CDR1 is SGHAT and CDR2 FQNNGV. Trimming cost V 0 bases and J 5 bases, with 4 bases left between them. The CDR3 length is 12 residues. CDR3 loop: CASSLDRETQYF. CDR3 coding DNA: TGTGCCAGCAGCTTAGATCGGGAGACCCAGTACTTC.

This clone was seen a single time. The chain couples TRBV9 to TRBJ2-5, with 13 bases identical to TRBD2. Losses at the gene ends were 0 bases for V and 5 bases for J; bases not matched to a gene: 7. Germline V gives CDR1 SGDLS, CDR2 YYNGEE. There are 17 residues in the CDR3. CDR3 sequence: CASSVDTSGGALETQYF. In DNA, the CDR3 is TGTGCCAGCAGCGTAGATACTAGCGGGGGGGCCCTGGAGACCCAGTACTTC.

The V and J genes are TRBV5-1 and TRBJ2-1; D is undetermined. This CDR3 has 13 residues. CDR1 and CDR2 (germline): SGHRS, YFSETQ. V dropped 3 bases and J dropped 5 bases, with 9 bases sitting between them. The CDR3 DNA sequence: TGCGCCAGCAGCTGGAGTCAGCACAATGAGCAGTTCTTC. Residues: CASSWSQHNEQFF. Full variable domain (missing parts from reference TRBV5-1 and TRBJ2-1): KAGVTQTPRYLIKTRGQQVTLSCSPISGHRSVSWYQQTPGQGLQFLFEYFSETQRNKGNFPGRFSGRQFSNSRSEMNVSTLELGDSALYLCASSWSQHNEQFFGPGTRLTVL.

The chain carries TRBV5-4 and TRBJ2-2, with 14 bases that match TRBD2. CDR3 length: 15 amino acids. The germline V gene encodes CDR1 SGHNT and CDR2 YYREEE (reference sequence). Losses at the gene ends were 10 bases for V and 4 bases for J; bases not matched to a gene: 6. The CDR3 sequence is CAVRLAGGPTGELFF. The DNA for the CDR3 is TGTGCCGTCCGACTAGCGGGGGGGCCCACCGGGGAGCTGTTTTTT.

The chain employs TRBV18 and TRBJ1-5; 8 bases fit TRBD1. V shed 3 bases and J 3 bases; nucleotides not matched to a gene: 7. The V gene's germline CDR1 is KGHSH and CDR2 LQKENI. CDR3 size: 16 residues. In DNA form, the CDR3 reads TGTGCCAGCTCACCGCCTTGGACAGGGAACAATCAGCCCCAGCATTTT. Translated, it gives CASSPPWTGNNQPQHF.

Points on this clone: Sequence at one end of the junction differs from germline and may be a read error. This chain links TRBV28 with TRBJ1-2; D possibly corresponds to TRBD1 (5 bases). The CDR3 loop spans 12 amino acids. The V gene's germline CDR1 is MDHEN and CDR2 SYDVKM. The CDR3 region has the DNA TGTGCCAGCAGTCCCCTCCGACAGAGGATCCTGTTC. Translated, it gives CASSPLRQRILF.

This clone was seen only once. The rearrangement uses TRBV12-3 or TRBV12-4 and TRBJ2-1, with D uncertain. Trimming cost V 4 bases and J 9 bases, with 13 bases left between them. The CDR3 runs 13 residues. The DNA for the CDR3 is TGTGCCAGCAGTTCCCCGTTCCCGGGTGAGCAGTTCTTC. It encodes CASSSPFPGEQFF.